A single sample gave rise to the 22 T cell receptor beta chains below, sequenced in a study of cytomegalovirus exposure and HLA in healthy donors. PCR was performed using 60 Vbeta and 13 Jbeta primers. Assay used: immunoSEQ multiplex PCR; TCRdb lists only in-frame clones, some missing. The repertoire holds about 130,000 clones, with 81% as singletons. Sequenced: PBMCs. The origin of the receptors is a man between 18 and 29 years old in good health and CMV-seropositive.

The sample holds one count of this clone. The chain has TRBV14 and TRBJ1-6; 7 nucleotides match TRBD1. The CDR3 sequence is 14 residues long. Germline V lookup: CDR1 SGHDN, CDR2 FVKESK. The V segment lost 4 bases and the J segment 5 bases; nucleotides outside the gene matches: 2. The CDR3 loop reads CASSRDSNNSPLHF. The CDR3, as DNA: TGTGCCAGCAGCCGGGACAGTAATAATTCACCCCTCCACTTT.

The chain links TRBV12-5 to TRBJ2-2, with 7 bases matching TRBD2. Germline CDR1 reads LGHNT; CDR2 reads FRNRAP. The J segment lost 5 bases and the V segment lost 4 bases, leaving 13 bases of the junction unmatched. The CDR3 contains 17 residues. The CDR3 region is CASGSNLAVRWTGELFF. DNA for the CDR3: TGTGCTAGTGGTTCGAATCTAGCGGTACGGTGGACCGGGGAGCTGTTTTTT.

The chain is built from TRBV7-2 and TRBJ2-7, with 8 bases identical to TRBD2. CDR3 size: 13 residues. After removal of 5 bases from V and 4 bases from J, the junction contained 4 bases not matched to a gene. The germline gives CDR1 SGHTA, CDR2 FQGNSA. CDR3 sequence reads: CASSPGLVYEQYF. The CDR3 region has the DNA TGTGCCAGCAGCCCGGGACTAGTTTACGAGCAGTACTTC.

The genes are TRBV12-2 and TRBJ1-2; the D segment call TRBD1 is taken from the table without a DNA check. TRBV12-2 is listed as a pseudogene. This CDR3 contains 16 residues. For the CDR3, the DNA is TGTGCAAGTCGCTTAGATTTGGGCAGAAGGGGCTATGGCTACACCTTC. Its translation: CASRLDLGRRGYGYTF.

The CDR3 is CASSLGDRVQAEAFF. In DNA form, the CDR3 reads TGTGCCAGCAGCTTAGGCGACAGGGTACAGGCTGAAGCTTTCTTT. The genes are TRBV7-8 and TRBJ1-1, with 7 nucleotides matching TRBD1. Trimming removed 1 base from V and 6 bases from J; junction bases left unmatched: 8. Germline values: CDR1 SGHVS, CDR2 FQNEAQ. CDR3 length: 15 amino acids.

The chain uses TRBV4-2 and TRBJ2-7, with a possible D match to TRBD2 (5 bases). This CDR3 is built from 17 residues. Trimming removed 1 base at V and 3 bases at J, with 19 bases between. The germline V gene has CDR1 LGHNA and CDR2 YNFKEQ. In DNA, the CDR3 is TGTGCCAGCAGCCAAGTCTCCGGGGTCGCCGAGATCTACGAGCAGTACTTC. This sequence encodes CASSQVSGVAEIYEQYF.

The chain uses TRBV4-3 and TRBJ1-2; 8 bases are shared with TRBD1. With V trimmed by 3 bases and J by 4 bases, 10 bases remained unmatched. The CDR3 loop spans 16 amino acids. Germline V lookup: CDR1 LGHNA, CDR2 YSLEER. CDR3 nucleotide sequence: TGCGCCAGCAGCCAGCAGTTGGGGACAGGCAGCTATGGCTACACCTTC. Translated, it gives CASSQQLGTGSYGYTF.

Note on this clone: One junction end disagrees with the germline gene, perhaps due to a read error. The V and J genes are TRBV5-4 and TRBJ1-2, with D perhaps matching TRBD1 (6 bases). Germline CDR1 SGHNT, CDR2 YYREEE (reference sequence). The CDR3 is 15 amino acids. This CDR3 is CVSSFGLQGPHGYTF. CDR3 in DNA: TGTGTCAGCAGCTTTGGGCTACAGGGCCCGCACGGCTACACCTTC.

The chain recombines TRBV5-1 with TRBJ1-1, with 9 bases lining up with TRBD1. Trimming took 1 base from V and 6 from J; bases not matched to a gene: 10. Germline CDR1 SGHRS, CDR2 YFSETQ. This CDR3 comprises 16 residues. The CDR3 here is CASSLTGGEIVPEAFF. DNA of the CDR3: TGCGCCAGCAGCTTGACAGGGGGCGAGATAGTTCCTGAAGCTTTCTTT.

The J gene is TRBJ1-2, the V gene TRBV7-9; D perhaps matches TRBD1 (5 bases). The CDR3 sequence is 12 residues long. The V end lost 5 bases, the J end lost 7 bases, and 11 bases lay between the germline ends. The germline CDR1 and CDR2 sequences are SEHNR and FQNEAQ (reference sequence). The CDR3 is CASSTAGFGYTF. In DNA, the CDR3 is TGTGCCAGCAGCACCGCAGGGTTTGGCTACACCTTC.

The V and J genes are TRBV29-1 and TRBJ2-3, with 8 bases identical to TRBD1. The germline V gene encodes CDR1 SQVTM and CDR2 ANQGSEA. The CDR3 has 14 residues. After removal of 6 bases from V and 1 base from J, the junction contained 6 bases not matched to a gene. The CDR3, as DNA: TGCAGCGTGACCGGACAGGGCGGCACAGATACGCAGTATTTT. It encodes CSVTGQGGTDTQYF.

The chain is built from TRBV5-6 and TRBJ2-2; D is possibly TRBD2 (5 bases). Germline-derived CDR1 and CDR2 are SGHDT and YYEEEE. V dropped 0 bases and J dropped 3 bases, with 12 bases sitting between them. The CDR3 is 16 residues long. CDR3 bases: TGTGCCAGCAGCTTGGCCCCGGGGTTCGACACCGGGGAGCTGTTTTTT. Translating gives CASSLAPGFDTGELFF.

This clone came up once. The rearrangement joins TRBV11-2 to TRBJ2-3; D is undetermined. The CDR3 consists of 11 residues. The V end was cut by 8 bases, the J end by 5 bases, with 8 bases between. Germline lookup yields CDR1 SGHAT and CDR2 FQNNGV. CDR3 DNA sequence: TGTGCCAGCCACTTCGGAGATACGCAGTATTTT. It codes for CASHFGDTQYF. Full variable domain (outside the CDR3, taken from reference TRBV11-2 and TRBJ2-3): EAGVAQSPRYKIIEKRQSVAFWCNPISGHATLYWYQQILGQGPKLLIQFQNNGVVDDSQLPKDRFSAERLKGVDSTLKIQPAKLEDSAVYLCASHFGDTQYFGPGTRLTVL.

The chain carries TRBV5-5 and TRBJ2-5; 7 positions agree with TRBD2. Germline CDR1 is SGHKS and CDR2 is YYEKEE (reference sequence). Losses at the gene ends were 2 bases for V and 1 base for J; bases not matched to a gene: 8. The CDR3 loop spans 16 amino acids. CDR3 sequence reads: CASSLSIGEGQETQYF. CDR3 nucleotides: TGTGCCAGCAGCTTATCAATTGGGGAGGGCCAAGAGACCCAGTACTTC.

The chain employs TRBV5-4 and TRBJ2-3, with a weak D call TRBD2 (7 bases). Germline V gene sequence: CDR1 SGHNT, CDR2 YYREEE (reference sequence). Trimming cost V 6 bases and J 4 bases, with 27 bases left between them. The CDR3 covers 18 residues. CDR3 sequence reads: CASKEGGVTGPPADTQYF. For the CDR3, the DNA is TGTGCCAGCAAAGAGGGGGGGGTTACGGGTCCGCCCGCAGATACGCAGTATTTT.

The chain links TRBV7-9 to TRBJ2-2, with a tentative D call TRBD1 (6 bases). Trimming shortened V by 5 bases and J by 1 base, and 8 bases separated the two germline ends. The CDR3 runs to 14 residues. The V gene's germline CDR1 is SEHNR and CDR2 FQNEAQ (reference sequence). Written as DNA, the CDR3 is TGTGCCAGCAGCCAGGGACAGAACACCGGGGAGCTGTTTTTT. Protein product: CASSQGQNTGELFF.

The chain uses TRBV27 and TRBJ1-6, with 7 bases fitting TRBD1. V lost 6 bases to trimming and J lost 7 bases; unmatched junction nucleotides: 6. This CDR3 is 14 amino acids long. The germline V gene encodes CDR1 MNHEY and CDR2 SMNVEV (reference sequence). As DNA, the CDR3 is TGTGCCAGCAGCTTCAGGGGGGTAAATTCACCCCTCCACTTT. It encodes CASSFRGVNSPLHF.

The chain uses TRBV2 and TRBJ2-4; TRBD2 agrees at 15 bases. Germline loops: CDR1 SNHLY, CDR2 FYNNEI. The CDR3 spans 20 residues. V lost 9 bases, J lost 0 bases, and 15 bases stayed unmatched. In DNA form, the CDR3 reads TGTGCCAGGGCCAGTTGGACTAGCGGGGGGGCATGGGTAGCCAAAAACATTCAGTACTTC. Protein sequence: CARASWTSGGAWVAKNIQYF.

This clone has just one count. The genes are TRBV5-1 and TRBJ1-2; a possible D gene is TRBD1 (6 bases). The CDR3 runs to 13 residues. Trimming stripped 0 bases from V and 6 bases from J, with 9 bases between. Germline CDR1 reads SGHRS; CDR2 reads YFSETQ. The CDR3 spells CASSLEGVDGYTF. The CDR3 DNA follows: TGCGCCAGCAGCTTGGAGGGGGTCGATGGCTACACCTTC. Together with reference TRBV5-1 and TRBJ1-2, the CDR3 gives the full variable domain: KAGVTQTPRYLIKTRGQQVTLSCSPISGHRSVSWYQQTPGQGLQFLFEYFSETQRNKGNFPGRFSGRQFSNSRSEMNVSTLELGDSALYLCASSLEGVDGYTFGSGTRLTVV.

The sample holds one count of this clone. V usage is TRBV2 and J usage is TRBJ2-7, with 8 bases that match TRBD1. J lost 7 bases, V lost 1 base, and 6 bases had no gene match. The CDR3 length is 14 residues. CDR1 is SNHLY, CDR2 FYNNEI, per germline. CDR3 bases: TGTGCCAGCAGTGAAGACCAGGGGGCTTGGGAGCAGTACTTC. Encoded protein: CASSEDQGAWEQYF.

The V gene is TRBV5-4, the J gene TRBJ2-7; 9 bases map to TRBD1. J was trimmed by 7 bases and V by 4 bases; bases with no gene match: 9. The germline gives CDR1 SGHNT, CDR2 YYREEE (reference sequence). The CDR3 is made up of 14 amino acids. In DNA form, the CDR3 reads TGTGCCAGCAGCCCGGGACAGGGTTTGTGGGAGCAGTACTTC. It specifies CASSPGQGLWEQYF.

The table lists this clone with a count of one. The genes are TRBV29-1 and TRBJ2-2; D might be TRBD2 (5 bases). V lost 6 bases to trimming and J lost 7 bases, with 9 bases between them. The CDR3 has 11 residues. Germline V lookup: CDR1 SQVTM, CDR2 ANQGSEA. CDR3: CSVDEGGELFF. The CDR3 coding sequence is TGCAGCGTCGACGAGGGCGGGGAGCTGTTTTTT.